This T cell receptor beta chain was captured in a study of blood T cell repertoires in COVID-19. Study details: COVID-19 samples collected from the United States, Italy and Spain covered acute and convalescent phases.

CDR1 and CDR2 from the germline V gene are LGHDT and YNNKEL (reference sequence). The CDR3 spans 14 residues. The junction had 3 bases not matched to a gene; V was cut back by 1 base and J by 4 bases. In the original analysis: Amplified reference gene primers provided the basis for estimating nucleated cell counts. Method: immunoSEQ multiplex PCR; TCRdb's copy keeps in-frame clones and lacks some. That table is the source of V, J and clone size, and D and trimming were worked out from the DNA. The sample yields just over 650,000 clones, 70% to 90% seen once. This clone appeared once. This clonotype was obtained from a woman younger than 35 with acute or convalescent COVID-19. The sample comprised peripheral blood. The chain combines TRBV3-1 (or the pseudogene TRBV3-2) with TRBJ2-7, with 8 nucleotides matching TRBD2. CDR3 region: CASSQAGGLYEQYF. CDR3 sequence (DNA): TGTGCCAGCAGCCAAGCGGGGGGGCTTTACGAGCAGTACTTC.